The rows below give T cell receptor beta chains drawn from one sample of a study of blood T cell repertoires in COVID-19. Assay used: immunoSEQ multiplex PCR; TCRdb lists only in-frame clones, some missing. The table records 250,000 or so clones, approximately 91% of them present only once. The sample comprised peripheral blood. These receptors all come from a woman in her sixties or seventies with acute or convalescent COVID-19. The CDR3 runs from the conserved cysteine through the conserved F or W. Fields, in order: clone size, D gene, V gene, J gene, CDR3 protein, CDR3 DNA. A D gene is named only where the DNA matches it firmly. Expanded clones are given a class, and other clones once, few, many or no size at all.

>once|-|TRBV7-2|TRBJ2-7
CASSLRSDLGEQYF
TGTGCCAGCAGCTTACGGTCTGACCTAGGCGAGCAGTACTTC
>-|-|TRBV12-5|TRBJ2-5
CASGLVITETQETQYF
TGTGCTAGTGGTTTGGTAATTACGGAGACCCAAGAGACCCAGTACTTC
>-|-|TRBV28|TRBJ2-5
CASRPGGGKTQYF
TGTGCCAGCAGGCCCGGCGGAGGCAAGACCCAGTACTTC
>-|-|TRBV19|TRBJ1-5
CASSVQGRGNQPQHF
TGTGCCAGTAGTGTACAGGGTCGAGGCAATCAGCCCCAGCATTTT
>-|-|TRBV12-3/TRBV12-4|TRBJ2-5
CASRPAGSETQYF
TGTGCCAGCAGGCCGGCAGGGTCAGAGACCCAGTACTTC
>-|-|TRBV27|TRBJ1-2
CASSLSMGGYGYTF
TGTGCCAGCAGTTTAAGCATGGGAGGATATGGCTACACCTTC
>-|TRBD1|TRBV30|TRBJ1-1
CAWKVGGGTEAFF
TGTGCCTGGAAGGTAGGGGGCGGCACTGAAGCTTTCTTT
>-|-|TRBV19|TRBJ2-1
CASSRGHLSYNEQFF
TGTGCCAGTAGTCGGGGACATCTCTCCTACAATGAGCAGTTCTTC
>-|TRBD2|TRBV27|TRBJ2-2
CASSFWDYVGGLAGGPGELFF
TGTGCCAGCAGTTTCTGGGACTACGTCGGGGGTCTAGCGGGAGGGCCCGGGGAGCTGTTTTTT
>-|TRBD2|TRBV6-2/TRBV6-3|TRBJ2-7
CASSRLAGGYYEQYF
TGTGCCAGCAGCAGACTAGCGGGAGGGTACTACGAGCAGTACTTC
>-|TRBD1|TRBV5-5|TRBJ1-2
CASSLVAGQGAWGYTF
TGTGCCAGCAGCCTCGTTGCGGGACAGGGGGCGTGGGGCTACACCTTC
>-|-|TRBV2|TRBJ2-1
CASSRRSSYNEQFF
TGTGCCAGCAGTCGACGGAGCTCCTACAATGAGCAGTTCTTC
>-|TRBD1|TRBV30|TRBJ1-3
CAWDRASLSAGNTIYF
TGTGCCTGGGACAGGGCATCCCTTAGCGCTGGAAACACCATATATTTT
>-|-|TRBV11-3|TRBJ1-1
CASSLGFRGEAFF
TGTGCCAGCAGCTTAGGCTTCCGGGGGGAAGCTTTCTTT
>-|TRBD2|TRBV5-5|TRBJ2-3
CASSLVRLAGGREDTQYF
TGTGCCAGCAGCTTGGTGAGACTAGCGGGGGGCCGGGAGGATACGCAGTATTTT
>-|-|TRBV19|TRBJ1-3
CASSILHGLSGNTIYF
TGTGCCAGTAGTATTTTACACGGACTCTCTGGAAACACCATATATTTT
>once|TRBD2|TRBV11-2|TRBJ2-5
CASSTGLAGIQETQYF
TGTGCCAGCAGCACCGGACTAGCGGGGATTCAAGAGACCCAGTACTTC
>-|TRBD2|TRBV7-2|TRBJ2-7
CASSLNIGLAGDEQYF
TGTGCCAGCAGCCTTAACATCGGACTAGCGGGAGACGAGCAGTACTTC
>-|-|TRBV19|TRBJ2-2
CASSTWALGYTGELFF
TGTGCCAGTAGTACGTGGGCCTTGGGCTACACCGGGGAGCTGTTTTTT
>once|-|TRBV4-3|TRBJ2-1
CASSQDTALAGEQFF
TGCGCCAGCAGCCAAGATACGGCGCTAGCTGGTGAGCAGTTCTTC
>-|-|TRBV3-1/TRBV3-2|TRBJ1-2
CASSQDSSAGLNGYTF
TGTGCCAGCAGCCAAGATAGTTCGGCAGGGCTCAATGGCTACACCTTC
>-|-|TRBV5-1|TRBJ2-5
CASSPGGTAGFQETQYF
TGCGCCAGCAGCCCGGGGGGGACAGCGGGTTTCCAAGAGACCCAGTACTTC
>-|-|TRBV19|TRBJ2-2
CASSTMESNTGELFF
TGTGCCAGTAGTACGATGGAGTCGAACACCGGGGAGCTGTTTTTT
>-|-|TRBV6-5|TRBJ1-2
CASSVRGANGYTF
TGTGCCAGCAGCGTCCGGGGGGCTAATGGCTACACCTTC
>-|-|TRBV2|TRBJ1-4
CASSVKGEKLFF
TGTGCCAGCAGCGTTAAGGGGGAAAAACTGTTTTTT
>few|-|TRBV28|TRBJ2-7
CASITTTGPYEQYF
TGTGCCAGCATTACAACGACAGGCCCCTACGAGCAGTACTTC
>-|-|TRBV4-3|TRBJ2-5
CASSQVSGAGETQYF
TGCGCCAGCAGCCAAGTGTCAGGGGCAGGGGAGACCCAGTACTTC
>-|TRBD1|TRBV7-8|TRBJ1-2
CASSSLKGASGYTF
TGTGCCAGCAGCTCACTCAAGGGGGCCTCTGGCTACACCTTC
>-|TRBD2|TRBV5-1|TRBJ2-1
CASSSLLAGGTGSHNEQFF
TGCGCCAGCAGCTCTCTTCTAGCGGGGGGCACCGGTTCCCACAATGAGCAGTTCTTC
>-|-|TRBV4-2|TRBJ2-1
CASSQGRGTAGGYEQFF
TGTGCCAGCAGCCAAGGACGGGGGACAGCCGGCGGTTATGAGCAGTTCTTC
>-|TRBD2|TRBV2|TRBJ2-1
CASSEAVTSRVPFF
TGTGCCAGCAGTGAAGCGGTGACTAGCCGGGTACCGTTCTTC
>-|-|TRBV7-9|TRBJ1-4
CASSTKDLGENEKLFF
TGTGCCAGCAGTACCAAAGACCTTGGGGAGAATGAAAAACTGTTTTTT
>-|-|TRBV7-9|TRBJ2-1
CASSLVAGNEQFF
TGTGCCAGCAGCTTAGTTGCAGGTAATGAGCAGTTCTTC
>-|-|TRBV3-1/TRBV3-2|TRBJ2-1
CASSQRKGMNEQFF
TGTGCCAGCAGCCAGAGAAAGGGGATGAATGAGCAGTTCTTC
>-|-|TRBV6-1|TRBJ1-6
CASSEGSSYNSPLHF
TGTGCCAGCAGTGAGGGGAGCTCCTATAATTCACCCCTCCACTTT
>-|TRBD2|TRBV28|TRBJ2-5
CASSLPPSGRAAYQETQYF
TGTGCCAGCAGTTTACCTCCTAGCGGGAGGGCCGCGTACCAAGAGACCCAGTACTTC
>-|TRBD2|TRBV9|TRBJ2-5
CASSVGALAGVQETQYF
TGTGCCAGCAGCGTAGGGGCTCTAGCGGGAGTTCAAGAGACCCAGTACTTC
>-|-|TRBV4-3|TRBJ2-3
CASSQGLQDTQYF
TGCGCCAGCAGCCAAGGTTTGCAGGATACGCAGTATTTT
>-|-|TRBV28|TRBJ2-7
CASSPTELDEQYF
TGTGCCAGCAGTCCCACTGAGTTAGACGAGCAGTACTTC
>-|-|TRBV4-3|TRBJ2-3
CASNGRDSNYTDTQYF
TGCGCCAGCAACGGCCGGGACTCCAATTACACAGATACGCAGTATTTT